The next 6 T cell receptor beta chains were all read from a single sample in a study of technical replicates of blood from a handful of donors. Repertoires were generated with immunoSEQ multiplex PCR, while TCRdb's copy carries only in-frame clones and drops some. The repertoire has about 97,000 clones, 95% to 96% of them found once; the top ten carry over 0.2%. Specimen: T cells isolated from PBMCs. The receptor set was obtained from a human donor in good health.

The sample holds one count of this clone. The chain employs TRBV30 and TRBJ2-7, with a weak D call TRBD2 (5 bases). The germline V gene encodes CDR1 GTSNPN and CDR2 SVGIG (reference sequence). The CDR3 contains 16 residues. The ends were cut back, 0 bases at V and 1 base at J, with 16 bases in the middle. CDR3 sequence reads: CAWSVLSGLLSYEQYF. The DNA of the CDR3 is TGTGCCTGGAGTGTACTGTCGGGGTTGTTGTCCTACGAGCAGTACTTC.

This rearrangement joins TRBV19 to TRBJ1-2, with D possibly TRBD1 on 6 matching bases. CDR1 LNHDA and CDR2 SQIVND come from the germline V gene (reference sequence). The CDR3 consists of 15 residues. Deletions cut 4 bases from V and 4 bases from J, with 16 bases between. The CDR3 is CASSSPDSRFYGYTF. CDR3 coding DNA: TGTGCCAGTAGTAGTCCGGACAGTAGGTTCTATGGCTACACCTTC.

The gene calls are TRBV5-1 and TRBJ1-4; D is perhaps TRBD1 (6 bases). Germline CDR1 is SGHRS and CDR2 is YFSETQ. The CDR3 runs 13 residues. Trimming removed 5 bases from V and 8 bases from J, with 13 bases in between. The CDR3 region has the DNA TGCGCCAGCAGAGTTACAGGGAACGAAAAACTGTTTTTT. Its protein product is CASRVTGNEKLFF.

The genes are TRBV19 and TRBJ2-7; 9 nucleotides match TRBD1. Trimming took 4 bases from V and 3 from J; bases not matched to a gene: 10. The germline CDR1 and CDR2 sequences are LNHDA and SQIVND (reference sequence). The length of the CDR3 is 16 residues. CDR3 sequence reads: CASSKRYRDRVYEQYF. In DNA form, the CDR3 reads TGTGCCAGTAGTAAGCGATACCGGGACAGGGTCTACGAGCAGTACTTC.

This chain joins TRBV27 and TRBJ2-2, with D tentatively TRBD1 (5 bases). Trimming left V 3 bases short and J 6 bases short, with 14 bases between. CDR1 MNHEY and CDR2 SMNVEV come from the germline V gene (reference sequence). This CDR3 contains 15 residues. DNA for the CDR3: TGTGCCAGCAGTTTTTCCCCCCTAGGGGCCGGGGAGCTGTTTTTT. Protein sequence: CASSFSPLGAGELFF.

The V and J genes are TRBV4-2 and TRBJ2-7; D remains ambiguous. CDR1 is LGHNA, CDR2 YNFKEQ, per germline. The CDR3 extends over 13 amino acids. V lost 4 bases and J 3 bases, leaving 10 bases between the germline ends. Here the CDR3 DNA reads TGTGCCAGCAGCCCCCTTAACAACTACGAGCAGTACTTC. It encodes CASSPLNNYEQYF.